The text below deals with one T cell receptor beta chain. The assay was immunoSEQ multiplex PCR, and TCRdb's table has in-frame clones only and misses some. The sample gives about 260,000 clones, 80% to 90% of which show up once; roughly 3.3% is in the top ten. This sample was taken from a study of blood T cell repertoires in COVID-19. On the study more broadly: COVID-19 samples, acute and convalescent, were from the United States, Italy and Spain. Sample material is recorded as cDNA or gDNA derived from T cells, B-cell-depleted T cells, or PBMCs.

The germline CDR1 and CDR2 sequences are MNHEY and SMNVEV (reference sequence). This CDR3 has 15 amino acids. With 6 bases removed from V and 1 base from J, the gap between germline ends came to 15 bases. The rearrangement uses TRBV27 and TRBJ1-1; a possible D gene is TRBD1 (6 bases). Input material: peripheral blood. The clonotype was recovered from a woman in her thirties or forties with acute or convalescent COVID-19. Here the CDR3 reads CASRDIRGPNTEAFF. The DNA of the CDR3 is TGTGCCAGCAGAGACATCAGGGGACCGAACACTGAAGCTTTCTTT.